This TCR beta chain was captured in a study of CD8 T cells in ankylosing spondylitis (TCRdb year 2017). Notes on the research overall: The study set out to find disease-linked TCR variants by profiling T cell receptor beta repertoires in ankylosing spondylitis patients and healthy donors. The full study cohort was made up of 20 to 25 ankylosing spondylitis patients and roughly 100 healthy donors. Peripheral blood was sampled, and synovial fluid was also collected from ankylosing spondylitis patients.

Sequencing was performed on an Illumina HiSeq 2500. TCR beta libraries were prepared by quantitative 5'-RACE with molecular barcodes. Per the original workflow: To identify disease-linked TCR variants, a new computational method was used, one built on a probabilistic model of VDJ rearrangement. Through fastp at Q25 and MiXCR, TCRdb rebuilt clones from the public reads, retaining in-frame beta chains. Each CDR3 protein gets just one entry, which takes the most common genes and DNA from the rows behind it. For this entry, the V and J calls and clone size follow TCRdb and not the study's own pipeline. In this sample the table shows 700,000 to 850,000 distinct CDR3 sequences, about 10% of which occur a single time. Together, the top ten hold just over 0.5% of the sample. For this clonotype: It lacks a known antigen. No base-level quality is on record; no much larger clone is a single base apart.

Beyond this particular receptor, the publication reports: Some motif variants were previously reported in synovial fluid and blood of reactive arthritis patients, suggesting common disease-initiation mechanisms. The disease-linked clones were reported as significantly enriched in matched synovial fluid samples from ankylosing spondylitis patients. A TCR beta motif of about eight highly homologous amino acid variants appeared characteristic of blood from ankylosing spondylitis patients. In peripheral blood, the disease-linked clones were found at relatively low frequencies and had a CD8+ phenotype.

The sequencing input was blood, either unsorted or a sorted T cell fraction (not recorded which). This TCR derives from a male donor with ankylosing spondylitis.

At the DNA level, the sequence is TGCAGTGCTGGCAGGGCTGGGTTTACAGATACGCAGTATTTT. It translates as CSAGRAGFTDTQYF. In this chain, TRBV20-1 is recombined with TRBJ2-3; TRBD1 could be the D gene, as 5 bases match. The CDR3 spans 14 residues, from the cysteine through the phenylalanine. The retained sequence is limited to the CDR3, 42 bases, with the frame set at the first base. The germline V gene (reference sequence) specifies DFQATT as CDR1 and SNEGSKA as CDR2. Deletion took 5 bases off V and 3 bases off J, with a span of 15 bases between the germline ends.